The 24 T cell receptor beta chains given below trace back to one sample, sequenced in a study of blood T cell repertoires in COVID-19. Measured with immunoSEQ multiplex PCR; TCRdb has only the in-frame clones, and not every one. The sample lists hundreds of thousands of clones, about nine tenths occurring once. Sequenced sample: PBMCs or T cells enriched from blood (not recorded which). Receptor source: a man under 40 who had recovered from COVID-19.

The rearrangement joins TRBV5-1 to TRBJ2-3, with TRBD1 as a possible D gene (6 bases). The CDR3 totals 14 residues. V lost 0 bases and J 5 bases, leaving 10 bases between the germline ends. Germline-derived CDR1 and CDR2 are SGHRS and YFSETQ. The CDR3 is CASSLGQGIDTQYF. The CDR3 bases are TGCGCCAGCAGCTTGGGGCAGGGGATAGATACGCAGTATTTT.

Concerning this clone: Additional DNA sequences in this sample encode the identical CDR3. CDR3 loop: CASSIAGLAGTTDTQYF. Here the CDR3 DNA reads TGTGCCAGTAGTATAGCGGGACTAGCGGGGACCACAGATACGCAGTATTTT. The rearrangement links TRBV19 to TRBJ2-3; 13 positions agree with TRBD2. After removal of 1 base from V and 2 bases from J, the junction contained 3 bases not matched to a gene. In germline, CDR1 is LNHDA, CDR2 SQIVND (reference sequence). This CDR3 has 17 residues.

CDR3 sequence reads: CAWGGYQETQYF. The CDR3 DNA reads TGTGCCTGGGGGGGGTACCAAGAGACCCAGTACTTC. The V gene is TRBV30, the J gene TRBJ2-5; possible D gene TRBD2, 6 bases. V lost 5 bases and J 0 bases, leaving 7 bases between the germline ends. The CDR3 consists of 12 residues. CDR1 is GTSNPN and CDR2 is SVGIG in the germline V gene (reference sequence).

The chain couples TRBV5-4 to TRBJ2-7; a possible D gene is TRBD2 (6 bases). V lost 7 bases and J lost 3, with 32 bases in between. This CDR3 is 19 amino acids long. Germline V gene data show CDR1 as SGHNT and CDR2 as YYREEE (reference sequence). CDR3 sequence (DNA): TGTGCCAGCGGCCGGGTGATGGCAGCGGGCAGAGTCGGGGACTACGAGCAGTACTTC. It is translated as CASGRVMAAGRVGDYEQYF.

The chain is built from TRBV7-9 and TRBJ2-1, with TRBD2 matching over 7 bases. Germline V gene lookup returns CDR1 SEHNR and CDR2 FQNEAQ (reference sequence). The CDR3 covers 14 residues. V lost 1 base and J lost 4; bases outside the gene matches: 1. The CDR3 nucleotides read TGTGCCAGCAGCTTAGGCGGGGGATACAATGAGCAGTTCTTC. Residues: CASSLGGGYNEQFF.

The CDR3 protein is CASSLGTGYTEAFF. DNA for the CDR3: TGTGCCAGCAGTTTGGGGACAGGCTACACTGAAGCTTTCTTT. V and J are TRBV27 and TRBJ1-1; 8 bases align to TRBD1. V lost 3 bases, J lost 3 bases, and 3 bases stayed unmatched. The CDR3 has 14 amino acids. Germline V gene data show CDR1 as MNHEY and CDR2 as SMNVEV (reference sequence).

This clone was observed a few times. In DNA form, the CDR3 reads TGTGCCAGCAGCCCTACAGGGGCCTTAGGCCAGCCCCAGCATTTT. It specifies CASSPTGALGQPQHF. V is TRBV7-2 and J is TRBJ1-5, with 7 bases lining up with TRBD1. V lost 5 bases, J lost 7 bases, and 11 bases stayed unmatched. This CDR3 is 15 amino acids long. In germline, CDR1 is SGHTA, CDR2 FQGNSA.

This chain connects TRBV28 to TRBJ2-7, with 7 bases fitting TRBD1. Per germline, CDR1 MDHEN and CDR2 SYDVKM. This CDR3 spans 14 amino acids. V lost 5 bases to trimming and J lost 1 base; unmatched junction nucleotides: 5. CDR3 region: CASSRPGQSYEQYF. CDR3 coding DNA: TGTGCCAGCAGTCGACCGGGACAGTCCTACGAGCAGTACTTC.

The rearrangement uses TRBV6-6 and TRBJ1-2; 7 nucleotides agree with TRBD1. Germline V gives CDR1 MNHNY, CDR2 SVGAGI (reference sequence). The CDR3 consists of 13 residues. V gave up 4 bases and J gave up 4 bases; unmatched junction bases: 3. The CDR3 DNA sequence: TGTGCCAGCAGTTCCTCAGGGGGCTATGGCTACACCTTC. Translating gives CASSSSGGYGYTF.

This chain uses TRBV5-1 with TRBJ1-1; D is undetermined. The V and J ends lost 0 bases and 0 bases respectively, with 6 bases between them. This CDR3 is 14 amino acids long. The germline V gene encodes CDR1 SGHRS and CDR2 YFSETQ. The CDR3 sequence: CASSLAPVNTEAFF. For the CDR3, the DNA is TGCGCCAGCAGCTTGGCCCCGGTGAACACTGAAGCTTTCTTT.

The chain is built from TRBV6-5 and TRBJ2-1; the match to TRBD1 covers 7 bases. Germline CDR1 MNHEY, CDR2 SVGAGI. The CDR3 covers 13 residues. After removal of 6 bases from V and 7 bases from J, the junction contained 6 bases not matched to a gene. CDR3 region: CASSPGQLNEQFF. The CDR3 DNA is TGTGCCAGCAGCCCGGGACAGCTAAATGAGCAGTTCTTC.

The chain links TRBV6-5 to TRBJ2-1, with D possibly matching TRBD2 (6 bases). Germline V gene data show CDR1 as MNHEY and CDR2 as SVGAGI. The CDR3 loop spans 15 amino acids. V was clipped by 5 bases and J by 4 bases, with 15 bases between them. This CDR3 is CASSSSGEAYNEQFF. CDR3 nucleotide sequence: TGTGCCAGCAGTAGTTCCGGGGAGGCATACAATGAGCAGTTCTTC.

In DNA, the CDR3 is TGTGCCAGCAGCCAAGAGAGAGGACAGAACACCGGGGAGCTGTTTTTT. It yields the protein CASSQERGQNTGELFF. This chain uses TRBV4-2 with TRBJ2-2, with a tentative D call TRBD1 (5 bases). Trimming left V 0 bases short and J 1 base short, with 9 bases between. In germline, CDR1 is LGHNA, CDR2 YNFKEQ. The CDR3 runs 16 residues.

Concerning this clone: Within the sample, other DNA sequences also encode this same CDR3. This sequence joins TRBV6-5 and TRBJ2-6; 10 bases are a match to TRBD1. V was pared by 8 bases and J by 1 base, with 2 bases of the junction left unmatched. The CDR3 length is 15 residues. Germline CDR1 reads MNHEY; CDR2 reads SVGAGI. CDR3 DNA: TGTGCCAGCCGGACAGGGGGATCTGGGGCCAACGTCCTGACTTTC. It is translated as CASRTGGSGANVLTF.

This chain connects TRBV7-6 to TRBJ2-2; 12 nucleotides align to TRBD2. Germline CDR1 SGHVS, CDR2 FNYEAQ. V gave up 5 bases and J gave up 0 bases; unmatched junction bases: 4. The CDR3 length is 17 residues. Here the CDR3 reads CASSPRTSGANTGELFF. CDR3 nucleotide sequence: TGTGCCAGCAGCCCAAGGACTAGCGGGGCGAACACCGGGGAGCTGTTTTTT.

The genes are TRBV6-5 and TRBJ1-5; perhaps TRBD1 as D (6 bases). V was pared by 11 bases and J by 5 bases, with 19 bases between. There are 14 residues in the CDR3. Germline V gene lookup returns CDR1 MNHEY and CDR2 SVGAGI. CDR3 amino acids: CAGKGQFGDQPQHF. The CDR3, as DNA: TGTGCCGGAAAAGGACAGTTTGGTGATCAGCCCCAGCATTTT.

V usage is TRBV12-3 or TRBV12-4 and J usage is TRBJ1-1; D call uncertain. The CDR3 contains 12 residues. Trimming left V 6 bases short and J 10 bases short, with 15 bases between. The CDR3: CASSPVGRPAFF. CDR3 coding DNA: TGTGCCAGCAGCCCCGTTGGCAGGCCAGCTTTCTTT.

The chain is built from TRBV3-1 (or the pseudogene TRBV3-2) and TRBJ1-1; possibly TRBD1 for D (6 bases). The V and J ends lost 6 bases and 4 bases respectively, with 12 bases between them. The CDR3 is 13 amino acids. Germline V CDR1 and CDR2: LGHDT, YNNKEL (reference sequence). The CDR3 DNA reads as TGTGCCAGCAGTCCAGGGGCAGGCACTGAAGCTTTCTTT. It encodes CASSPGAGTEAFF.

The chain links TRBV2 to TRBJ1-6; no reliable D call. The CDR3 runs to 16 residues. V lost 7 bases, J lost 0 bases, and 13 bases lay in between. The germline gives CDR1 SNHLY, CDR2 FYNNEI. CDR3 protein: CASTPDRSSYNSPLHF. Here the CDR3 DNA reads TGTGCCAGCACCCCCGACCGGAGCTCCTATAATTCACCCCTCCACTTT.

The chain couples TRBV2 to TRBJ1-1, with TRBD1 identical over 7 bases. The germline V gene has CDR1 SNHLY and CDR2 FYNNEI. The CDR3 sequence is 14 residues long. V shed 7 bases, J shed 1 base, and the junction held 6 bases outside the gene matches. Here the CDR3 reads CASIEGQENTEAFF. The CDR3 region has the DNA TGTGCCAGCATCGAAGGACAGGAGAACACTGAAGCTTTCTTT.

This clone was recorded only once. The V and J genes are TRBV6-5 and TRBJ1-1, with D possibly being TRBD1 (5 bases). V was clipped by 7 bases and J by 5 bases, with 11 bases between them. The germline CDR1 and CDR2 sequences are MNHEY and SVGAGI. This CDR3 has 12 amino acids. CDR3 sequence reads: CASTSEGTEAFF. The CDR3 DNA reads as TGTGCCAGCACTTCGGAGGGGACTGAAGCTTTCTTT.

V gene TRBV4-1 combines with J gene TRBJ2-3; D unclear. Trimming pared 2 bases from V and 6 bases from J, leaving 9 bases between. The germline V gene encodes CDR1 MGHRA and CDR2 YSYEKL. CDR3 length equals 13 residues. CDR3 loop: CASSQRVADTQYF. The CDR3 DNA sequence: TGCGCCAGCAGCCAACGGGTTGCGGATACGCAGTATTTT.

This clone was observed once. The rearrangement joins TRBV27 to TRBJ1-1; possibly TRBD1 for D (6 bases). V was shortened by 5 bases and J by 1 base, with 11 bases between the two germline ends. The CDR3 totals 14 residues. Germline CDR1 reads MNHEY; CDR2 reads SMNVEV (reference sequence). CDR3: CASSQGHQNTEAFF. The DNA of the CDR3 is TGTGCCAGCAGTCAGGGACACCAGAACACTGAAGCTTTCTTT.

CDR3 region: CASSTGQYNSPLHF. The CDR3 region has the DNA TGTGCCAGCAGTACAGGACAGTATAATTCACCCCTCCACTTT. V usage is TRBV28 and J usage is TRBJ1-6; the D gene is possibly TRBD1 (6 bases). V was trimmed by 5 bases and J by 4 bases, leaving 9 bases between them. CDR3 length: 14 amino acids. Germline V gene data show CDR1 as MDHEN and CDR2 as SYDVKM. Using reference TRBV28 and TRBJ1-6 for the parts outside the CDR3, the full variable domain is DVKVTQSSRYLVKRTGEKVFLECVQDMDHENMFWYRQDPGLGLRLIYFSYDVKMKEKGDIPEGYSVSREKKERFSLILESASTNQTSMYLCASSTGQYNSPLHFGNGTRLTVT.